This T cell receptor beta chain was retrieved from a study of early T cells in non-severe SARS-CoV-2 infection. Study details: The study sequenced bulk RNA from unsorted whole blood, with chains unpaired.

Study-wide results and limits: Anti-spike CD8 responses were favored in VDJdb matching, and private and CD4 specificities were missed.

Regarding this clonotype: Antigen: not known.

The length of the CDR3 is 14 residues. Trimming removed 6 bases from V and 7 bases from J; junction bases left unmatched: 10. CDR1 is KGHSH and CDR2 is LQKENI in the germline V gene. Molecules of cDNA were individually given unique molecular identifiers that were attached to them. From the 5' RACE reads, TCRdb called clonotypes with MiXCR, one entry per CDR3 protein. Of tens of thousands of distinct CDR3 sequences in the sample, around 5.4% were seen once. This TCR was recovered from an adult who was a healthcare worker with PCR-confirmed SARS-CoV-2 infection or an uninfected control (not recorded which). The rearrangement uses TRBV18 and TRBJ2-7; 9 bases are shared with TRBD1. Sequencing used whole blood. The CDR3 DNA sequence: TGTGCCAGCTCTCGGGACAGGGCTACGGGGGAGCAGTACTTC. Amino acid sequence: CASSRDRATGEQYF. Full variable domain (remainder filled in from reference TRBV18 and TRBJ2-7): NAGVMQNPRHLVRRRGQEARLRCSPMKGHSHVYWYRQLPEEGLKFMVYLQKENIIDESGMPKERFSAEFPKEGPSILRIQQVVRGDSAAYFCASSRDRATGEQYFGPGTRLTVT.